What follows are 23 T cell receptor beta chains derived from one specimen sequenced in a study of beta chain features in type 1 diabetes. The isolated RNA, all of it, was reverse transcribed, so expressed TCRB transcripts were what got sequenced. The method was immunoSEQ multiplex PCR; TCRdb's version includes in-frame clones alone and lacks a portion of them. The profile shows some 140,000 clones, around a tenth of them singletons. Sequenced: central memory CD4+ T cells from blood. The receptors were gathered from a man aged 18 to 35 in good health.

This clone appeared a few times. The gene calls are TRBV30 and TRBJ1-5; 8 nucleotides line up with TRBD1. Germline loops: CDR1 GTSNPN, CDR2 SVGIG (reference sequence). The CDR3 runs to 14 residues. The J segment lost 4 bases and the V segment lost 2 bases, leaving 4 bases of the junction unmatched. CDR3 nucleotides: TGTGCCTGGAGTAGGAACAGGGGGAATCAGCCCCAGCATTTT. Translation gives CAWSRNRGNQPQHF.

Concerning this clone: The junction shows a germline mismatch at one end, possibly a read error. This rearrangement joins TRBV4-2 to TRBJ2-1, with 11 bases lining up with TRBD2. The CDR3 is 16 amino acids. Germline V lookup: CDR1 LGHNA, CDR2 YNFKEQ. CDR3 amino acids: CASSKEGSGGGNEQFF. The CDR3 DNA reads as TGTGCCAGCAGCAAAGAGGGTAGCGGGGGGGGCAATGAGCAGTTCTTC.

This chain uses TRBV7-9 with TRBJ2-5; 10 bases are a match to TRBD1. J was trimmed by 5 bases and V by 5 bases; bases with no gene match: 8. Germline V gives CDR1 SEHNR, CDR2 FQNEAQ (reference sequence). The CDR3 covers 15 residues. The DNA of the CDR3 is TGTGCCAGCAGCCGACAGGGGGCTTCGAAGGAGACCCAGTACTTC. This translates into CASSRQGASKETQYF.

The rearrangement links TRBV5-6 to TRBJ2-1; possible D gene TRBD2, 6 bases. Germline V CDR1 and CDR2: SGHDT, YYEEEE. Trimming took 5 bases from V and 0 from J, leaving 18 bases between them. There are 17 residues in the CDR3. The DNA of the CDR3 is TGTGCCAGCAGTTTGAGCTGGGGGGAGAGCTCCTACAATGAGCAGTTCTTC. It is translated as CASSLSWGESSYNEQFF. Complete variable domain (other parts from reference TRBV5-6 and TRBJ2-1): DAGVTQSPTHLIKTRGQQVTLRCSPKSGHDTVSWYQQALGQGPQFIFQYYEEEERQRGNFPDRFSGHQFPNYSSELNVNALLLGDSALYLCASSLSWGESSYNEQFFGPGTRLTVL.

This clone was found a few times. The V call is TRBV19, the J call TRBJ2-7; D might be TRBD2 (6 bases). V lost 6 bases and J lost 6, with 15 bases in between. The germline V gene encodes CDR1 LNHDA and CDR2 SQIVND (reference sequence). The CDR3 loop spans 13 amino acids. CDR3 in amino acids: CASRVPGLGEQYF. The CDR3 nucleotides read TGTGCCAGTAGAGTCCCGGGACTCGGCGAGCAGTACTTC.

V is TRBV29-1 and J is TRBJ2-5; D possibly corresponds to TRBD2 (6 bases). The length of the CDR3 is 12 residues. The ends were cut back, 3 bases at V and 4 bases at J, with 9 bases in the middle. CDR1 is SQVTM, CDR2 ANQGSEA, per germline. The DNA of the CDR3 is TGCAGCGTTGAGCGGGGTGGAGAGACCCAGTACTTC. This encodes CSVERGGETQYF. Full variable domain (rest looked up from reference TRBV29-1 and TRBJ2-5): SAVISQKPSRDICQRGTSLTIQCQVDSQVTMMFWYRQQPGQSLTLIATANQGSEATYESGFVIDKFPISRPNLTFSTLTVSNMSPEDSSIYLCSVERGGETQYFGPGTRLLVL.

This rearrangement joins TRBV18 to TRBJ1-5; no definite D call. V lost 3 bases, J lost 4 bases, and 7 bases lay in between. Germline CDR1 and CDR2: KGHSH and LQKENI. The length of the CDR3 is 13 residues. CDR3 nucleotides: TGTGCCAGCTCACCCGGAGAGAATCAGCCCCAGCATTTT. Protein: CASSPGENQPQHF. The complete variable domain, with remaining parts taken from reference TRBV18 and TRBJ1-5, reads NAGVMQNPRHLVRRRGQEARLRCSPMKGHSHVYWYRQLPEEGLKFMVYLQKENIIDESGMPKERFSAEFPKEGPSILRIQQVVRGDSAAYFCASSPGENQPQHFGDGTRLSIL.

The V gene is TRBV5-4, the J gene TRBJ2-7, with 10 positions matching TRBD1. J was trimmed by 5 bases and V by 4 bases; bases with no gene match: 9. This CDR3 contains 15 residues. Germline-derived CDR1 and CDR2 are SGHNT and YYREEE (reference sequence). The chain's CDR3 is CASSVRQGARNEQYF. CDR3 DNA sequence: TGTGCCAGCAGCGTCCGACAGGGGGCCCGAAACGAGCAGTACTTC.

The chain is built from TRBV7-9 and TRBJ2-1, with 8 bases matching TRBD2. The CDR3 has 17 residues. V was pared by 2 bases and J by 4 bases, with 10 bases of the junction left unmatched. The germline V gene has CDR1 SEHNR and CDR2 FQNEAQ (reference sequence). CDR3 region: CASSLPSGSGIYNEQFF. CDR3 bases: TGTGCCAGCAGCTTACCCAGTGGTAGCGGGATATACAATGAGCAGTTCTTC.

The V and J genes are TRBV5-1 and TRBJ2-5; D not certain. Germline V gene sequence: CDR1 SGHRS, CDR2 YFSETQ. Trimming stripped 0 bases from V and 0 bases from J, with 12 bases between. This CDR3 is built from 16 residues. The CDR3 DNA follows: TGCGCCAGCAGCTTGGGGTCAGGCCCGAACCAAGAGACCCAGTACTTC. Its protein is CASSLGSGPNQETQYF.

The rearrangement uses TRBV7-8 and TRBJ2-5, with TRBD2 matching over 7 bases. The CDR3 is made up of 13 amino acids. The V and J ends lost 2 bases and 3 bases, in that order; junction bases with no gene match: 0. Per germline, CDR1 SGHVS and CDR2 FQNEAQ. This chain's CDR3 is CASSLRGEETQYF. In DNA form, the CDR3 reads TGTGCCAGCAGCTTACGGGGGGAAGAGACCCAGTACTTC.

This clone has a handful of counts. The V gene is TRBV7-3, the J gene TRBJ2-2; the D gene is possibly TRBD1 (6 bases). Trimming took off 5 bases at V and 3 bases at J, with 10 bases between the two ends. The V gene's germline CDR1 is SGHTA and CDR2 FQGTGA. This CDR3 comprises 14 residues. The CDR3 DNA follows: TGTGCCAGCAGCGCACAGGGATACACCGGGGAGCTGTTTTTT. Translated, it gives CASSAQGYTGELFF.

This clone was seen only a few times. The genes are TRBV6-5 and TRBJ1-2; 9 bases fit TRBD1. Trimming removed 7 bases from V and 7 bases from J; junction bases left unmatched: 13. Germline V lookup: CDR1 MNHEY, CDR2 SVGAGI. The CDR3 consists of 15 residues. Here the CDR3 reads CASIEYGRQGGGYTF. CDR3 nucleotides: TGTGCCAGCATTGAGTATGGTCGACAGGGGGGTGGCTACACCTTC.

The chain recombines TRBV10-3 with TRBJ2-5; 7 bases are shared with TRBD1. Trimming removed 8 bases from V and 7 bases from J; junction bases left unmatched: 10. This CDR3 region has 13 residues. Germline CDR1 is ENHRY and CDR2 is SYGVKD. CDR3 in DNA: TGTGCCATCCAGCCGGACAGGTCCTTGACCCAGTACTTC. This encodes CAIQPDRSLTQYF.

This clone was recorded a few times. This rearrangement joins TRBV18 to TRBJ1-3, with D tentatively TRBD1 (5 bases). Germline assignment: CDR1 KGHSH and CDR2 LQKENI. The V and J ends lost 1 base and 2 bases respectively, with 6 bases between them. This CDR3 contains 14 residues. Written as DNA, the CDR3 is TGTGCCAGCTCACCACAGGGGCCTGGAAACACCATATATTTT. Protein sequence: CASSPQGPGNTIYF. Together with reference TRBV18 and TRBJ1-3, the CDR3 gives the full variable domain: NAGVMQNPRHLVRRRGQEARLRCSPMKGHSHVYWYRQLPEEGLKFMVYLQKENIIDESGMPKERFSAEFPKEGPSILRIQQVVRGDSAAYFCASSPQGPGNTIYFGEGSWLTVV.

Only a few counts were recorded for this clone. The chain combines TRBV9 with TRBJ2-5; 9 bases agree with TRBD2. This CDR3 comprises 15 residues. The ends lost 1 base at V and 5 bases at J; junction bases unmatched: 6. Germline V CDR1 and CDR2: SGDLS, YYNGEE. The CDR3 protein is CASSVRSGLAETQYF. In DNA form, the CDR3 reads TGTGCCAGCAGCGTACGGTCCGGACTAGCGGAGACCCAGTACTTC.

The J gene is TRBJ2-7, the V gene TRBV5-1; D might be TRBD1 (6 bases). The V end was cut by 0 bases, the J end by 0 bases, with 7 bases between. Germline values: CDR1 SGHRS, CDR2 YFSETQ. The CDR3 spans 14 residues. The CDR3 sequence is CASSLEGDSYEQYF. CDR3 nucleotides: TGCGCCAGCAGCTTGGAGGGGGACTCCTACGAGCAGTACTTC.

Only a few counts were recorded for this clone. The V gene is TRBV19, the J gene TRBJ1-3; D ambiguous. This CDR3 has 14 amino acids. Looked up from germline, CDR1 is LNHDA and CDR2 is SQIVND (reference sequence). The V end lost 3 bases, the J end lost 1 base, and 7 bases lay between the germline ends. The CDR3 nucleotides are TGTGCCAGTAGTATCGGGGTGTCTGGAAACACCATATATTTT. It translates to CASSIGVSGNTIYF.

This clone was seen only a few times. V gene TRBV10-3 combines with J gene TRBJ2-1, with a possible D match to TRBD1 (7 bases). Germline CDR1 and CDR2: ENHRY and SYGVKD. This CDR3 spans 13 amino acids. Trimming removed 8 bases from V and 4 bases from J, with 12 bases in between. CDR3: CAIGGTEYNEQFF. In DNA, the CDR3 is TGTGCCATCGGGGGGACAGAATACAATGAGCAGTTCTTC.

The CDR3 sequence: CASSFWTRVYEQYF. In DNA form, the CDR3 reads TGTGCCAGCAGCTTTTGGACAAGAGTCTACGAGCAGTACTTC. V and J are TRBV5-5 and TRBJ2-7; D is possibly TRBD1 (5 bases). V shed 2 bases and J shed 3 bases, with 12 bases lying between them. Germline V gene data show CDR1 as SGHKS and CDR2 as YYEKEE (reference sequence). This CDR3 comprises 14 residues.

This sequence joins TRBV5-5 and TRBJ2-5; 8 bases map to TRBD1. The CDR3 runs 12 residues. Germline trimming cut 3 bases from V and 5 bases from J; bases unmatched to any gene: 0. Germline CDR1 SGHKS, CDR2 YYEKEE (reference sequence). The CDR3 sequence is CASSWDRETQYF. Here the CDR3 DNA reads TGTGCCAGCAGCTGGGACAGGGAGACCCAGTACTTC.

The chain combines TRBV6-5 with TRBJ1-2, with D uncertain. The germline V gene has CDR1 MNHEY and CDR2 SVGAGI. Trimming pared 8 bases from V and 8 bases from J, leaving 21 bases between. CDR3 length equals 14 residues. In DNA form, the CDR3 reads TGTGCCAGCCGAATGACGGCGGCTGGAATGGGCTACACCTTC. Protein: CASRMTAAGMGYTF.

This clone was detected a few times. The chain carries TRBV2 and TRBJ2-1; D is perhaps TRBD1 (5 bases). The CDR3 totals 13 residues. The V gene lost 8 bases and the J gene lost 10 bases, with 18 bases spanning the gap. From germline, CDR1 is SNHLY and CDR2 FYNNEI. The CDR3 loop reads CASQETATPEQFF. CDR3 nucleotides: TGTGCCAGCCAGGAGACAGCCACTCCGGAGCAGTTCTTC.